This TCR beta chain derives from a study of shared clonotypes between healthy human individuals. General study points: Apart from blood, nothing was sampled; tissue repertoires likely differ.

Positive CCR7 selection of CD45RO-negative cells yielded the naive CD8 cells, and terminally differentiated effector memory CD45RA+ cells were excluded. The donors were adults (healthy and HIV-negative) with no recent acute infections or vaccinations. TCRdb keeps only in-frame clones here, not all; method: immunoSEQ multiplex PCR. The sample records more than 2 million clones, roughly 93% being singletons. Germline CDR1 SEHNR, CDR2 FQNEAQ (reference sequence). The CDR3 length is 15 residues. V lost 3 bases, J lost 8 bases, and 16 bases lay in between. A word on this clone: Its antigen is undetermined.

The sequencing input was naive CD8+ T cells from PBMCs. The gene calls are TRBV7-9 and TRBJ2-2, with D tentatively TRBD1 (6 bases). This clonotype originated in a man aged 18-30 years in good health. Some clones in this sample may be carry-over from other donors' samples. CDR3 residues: CASSFTGIGSGELFF. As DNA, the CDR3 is TGTGCCAGCAGCTTCACAGGGATAGGGTCGGGGGAGCTGTTTTTT. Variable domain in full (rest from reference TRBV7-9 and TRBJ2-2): DTGVSQNPRHKITKRGQNVTFRCDPISEHNRLYWYRQTLGQGPEFLTYFQNEAQLEKSRLLSDRFSAERPKGSFSTLEIQRTEQGDSAMYLCASSFTGIGSGELFFGEGSRLTVL.